These T cell receptor beta chains were read from a single sample in a study of T cell repertoires and HLA-DP antigens. No cognate antigen is known for these TCRs. Libraries were prepared by immunoSEQ multiplex PCR; TCRdb keeps only in-frame clonotypes and omits some of them. The sample holds approximately 110,000 clones, 80% to 95% seen once. The specimen sequenced was CD4+ T cells from PBMCs. Receptors were obtained from a woman in her late teens or twenties in good health and CMV-seronegative. CDR3s include the opening cysteine and the closing phenylalanine or tryptophan. Each record gives: CDR3 protein, CDR3 DNA, clone size, D gene, J gene, V gene. The D gene is left open where the match is weak. Expanded clones are given a class, and other clones once, few, many or no size at all.

CDR3: CATSHPPNYNEQFF
DNA: TGTGCCACCTCCCACCCCCCCAACTACAATGAGCAGTTCTTC
size: -
D: -
J: TRBJ2-1
V: TRBV6-6

CDR3: CASSQDQMTGTYGYTF
DNA: TGCGCCAGCAGCCAAGATCAAATGACAGGGACCTATGGCTACACCTTC
size: -
D: TRBD1
J: TRBJ1-2
V: TRBV4-3

CDR3: CASSPLLAAGADEQFF
DNA: TGTGCCAGCAGCCCGTTACTAGCGGCTGGCGCGGATGAGCAGTTCTTC
size: -
D: TRBD2
J: TRBJ2-1
V: TRBV11-1

CDR3: CASSLDGSGDNEQFF
DNA: TGTGCCAGCAGCTTAGATGGTTCAGGAGACAATGAGCAGTTCTTC
size: -
D: -
J: TRBJ2-1
V: TRBV7-9

CDR3: CASSLAGGGNTGELFF
DNA: TGTGCCAGCAGTTTAGCGGGTGGAGGGAACACCGGGGAGCTGTTTTTT
size: once
D: TRBD2
J: TRBJ2-2
V: TRBV5-4

CDR3: CASSSEGQFFSQETQYF
DNA: TGTGCCAGCAGCTCAGAGGGACAATTTTTTTCCCAAGAGACCCAGTACTTC
size: -
D: -
J: TRBJ2-5
V: TRBV7-2

CDR3: CASSRQGYNSPLHF
DNA: TGTGCCAGCAGTCGACAGGGTTATAATTCACCCCTCCACTTT
size: -
D: TRBD1
J: TRBJ1-6
V: TRBV6-6

CDR3: CASSLTGYIDGYTF
DNA: TGTGCCAGCAGCTTAACAGGGTACATCGATGGCTACACCTTC
size: once
D: -
J: TRBJ1-2
V: TRBV9

CDR3: CASSLRTARGTDTQYF
DNA: TGTGCCAGCAGCTTAAGGACGGCCCGGGGGACAGATACGCAGTATTTT
size: -
D: -
J: TRBJ2-3
V: TRBV11-3

CDR3: CASSVEPHTDTQYF
DNA: TGTGCCAGCAGCGTAGAGCCGCACACAGATACGCAGTATTTT
size: -
D: -
J: TRBJ2-3
V: TRBV9

CDR3: CASSFQRTVNTGELFF
DNA: TGTGCCAGCAGCTTCCAGAGGACGGTGAACACCGGGGAGCTGTTTTTT
size: -
D: -
J: TRBJ2-2
V: TRBV7-9

CDR3: CASSWGLRPDTQYF
DNA: TGTGCCAGCAGCTGGGGGCTGAGGCCAGATACGCAGTATTTT
size: -
D: -
J: TRBJ2-3
V: TRBV5-6

CDR3: CASSRRGETKNIQYF
DNA: TGTGCCAGCTCACGGAGGGGCGAGACCAAAAACATTCAGTACTTC
size: -
D: -
J: TRBJ2-4
V: TRBV18

CDR3: CASNRGTSGNTIYF
DNA: TGTGCCAGCAATCGCGGGACCTCTGGAAACACCATATATTTT
size: -
D: -
J: TRBJ1-3
V: TRBV2

CDR3: CATLAGGWEQYF
DNA: TGTGCCACCTTAGCGGGAGGGTGGGAGCAGTACTTC
size: -
D: TRBD2
J: TRBJ2-7
V: TRBV28

CDR3: CASSSGQANGPDTQYF
DNA: TGTGCCAGCAGCTCAGGACAGGCCAATGGCCCAGATACGCAGTATTTT
size: -
D: TRBD1
J: TRBJ2-3
V: TRBV11-3

CDR3: CASSPPLENTEAFF
DNA: TGTGCCAGCTCACCTCCCCTTGAGAACACTGAAGCTTTCTTT
size: -
D: -
J: TRBJ1-1
V: TRBV18

CDR3: CASSVRDSYSPLHF
DNA: TGTGCCAGCAGCGTCCGGGACAGCTATTCACCCCTCCACTTT
size: -
D: TRBD1
J: TRBJ1-6
V: TRBV9

CDR3: CASSLDRGKTQYF
DNA: TGTGCCAGCAGCCTGGACAGGGGTAAGACCCAGTACTTC
size: -
D: TRBD1
J: TRBJ2-5
V: TRBV5-5

CDR3: CASSPVAGGPTQYF
DNA: TGTGCCAGCAGCCCGGTAGCGGGAGGGCCGACCCAGTACTTC
size: few
D: TRBD2
J: TRBJ2-5
V: TRBV11-2

CDR3: CASSLTGLYGYTF
DNA: TGTGCCAGCAGCCTCACAGGACTCTATGGCTACACCTTC
size: -
D: -
J: TRBJ1-2
V: TRBV9

CDR3: CASNGASGSPHTQYF
DNA: TGTGCCAGCAACGGGGCTAGCGGTTCTCCTCATACGCAGTATTTT
size: -
D: TRBD2
J: TRBJ2-3
V: TRBV28